These T cell receptor beta chains were read from a single sample in a study of blood T cells in healthy people across ages. MiXCR, applied by TCRdb to the 5' RACE reads, yields one record per CDR3 protein. Seen here are hundreds of thousands of distinct CDR3 sequences, around 48% observed once, and the top ten hold around 32%. The sample consisted of blood. The origin of the receptors is a woman aged 55-70 years in good health. Both conserved end residues are part of each CDR3. The D gene is left open where the match is weak. Clone size, where shown, is once, few, many, or a class for clones that have expanded.

TRBJ1-5,TRBV18,.,.,TGTGCCAGCTCACACGGCACCAATCAGCCCCAGCATTTT,CASSHGTNQPQHF
TRBJ2-3,TRBV21-1,.,.,TGTGCCACCTTGACTAGCGGGAACACAGATACGCAGTATTTT,CATLTSGNTDTQYF
TRBJ2-2,TRBV6-1,TRBD2,once,TGTGCCAGCAGTCGACCCGGGACTAGCGGGATTACCGGGGAGCTGTTTTTT,CASSRPGTSGITGELFF
TRBJ1-6,TRBV5-5,.,.,TGTGCCAGCAGGGGTGCACTGGGGGGCGTTCGTTCACCCCTCCACTTT,CASRGALGGVRSPLHF
TRBJ2-7,TRBV7-2,.,.,TGTGCCAGCAGCTTTTTCGAGCAGTCCCAGTACTTC,CASSFFEQSQYF
TRBJ2-3,TRBV7-3,.,few,TGTGCCAGCAGCTTAAGAGGGACCTATACGCAGTATTTT,CASSLRGTYTQYF
TRBJ2-1,TRBV28,TRBD1,.,TGTGCCAGCAGCTCCGGGACAGGGAGATTTAATGAGCAGTTCTTC,CASSSGTGRFNEQFF
TRBJ2-7,TRBV30,.,.,TGTGCCGCCTTTAGACGGGGTGAGCAGTACTTC,CAAFRRGEQYF
TRBJ2-3,TRBV6-4,.,.,TGTGCCAGCAGCCAAGGGGCAGGACCAGATACGCAGTATTTT,CASSQGAGPDTQYF
TRBJ2-7,TRBV4-3,.,few,TGCGCCAGCAGCCAAGATCCGAGCTCCTACGAGCAGTACTTC,CASSQDPSSYEQYF
TRBJ1-6,TRBV20-1,.,.,TGCAGTGCTAGAGGGGTCAGGGCGGCGGATTCACCCCTCCACTTT,CSARGVRAADSPLHF
TRBJ1-6,TRBV7-2,.,few,TGTGCCAGCAGCTTAGAGGTTTCGTCACCCCTCCACTTT,CASSLEVSSPLHF
TRBJ1-2,TRBV12-3/TRBV12-4,.,few,TGTGCCAGCAGTTTATTAGGGGCACTGAACTATGGCTACACCTTC,CASSLLGALNYGYTF
TRBJ1-5,TRBV24-1,.,.,TGTGCCACCAGTGACCTCTATCAGCCCCAGCATTTT,CATSDLYQPQHF
TRBJ1-6,TRBV10-3,.,.,TGTGCCATCAGCTGGTCAACGGTGGGGGGCGCGGATTCACCCCTCCACTTT,CAISWSTVGGADSPLHF
TRBJ1-2,TRBV28,.,few,TGTGCCAGCAGTTTATCGGCCAGGGCGAGTGGCTACACCTTC,CASSLSARASGYTF
TRBJ2-1,TRBV20-1,.,.,TGCAGTGCTAGAGATCCCAGCCAACCGTACAATGAGCAGTTCTTC,CSARDPSQPYNEQFF
TRBJ2-7,TRBV20-1,.,.,TGCAGTGCTAGCCTCCCCCAGGGGAGGATTCACTACGAGCAGTACTTC,CSASLPQGRIHYEQYF
TRBJ2-7,TRBV15,.,.,TGTGCCACCAGCAGAGCGGGACTTAACAATGAGCAGTACTTC,CATSRAGLNNEQYF
TRBJ2-3,TRBV7-3,.,.,TGTGCCAGCAGCCGACAGGACACGCAGTATTTT,CASSRQDTQYF
TRBJ2-5,TRBV10-3,.,few,TGTGCCATCAGTGAGGGCTCCTCTATAGGGGGAGAGACCCAGTACTTC,CAISEGSSIGGETQYF
TRBJ2-7,TRBV5-1,.,.,TGCGCCAGCAGCTTGGCCGGGGTGGAATACAATGAGCAGTACTTC,CASSLAGVEYNEQYF
TRBJ1-2,TRBV20-1,.,.,TGCAGTGCTAGAGCAAGCAGAAGATATGGCTACACCTTC,CSARASRRYGYTF
TRBJ2-1,TRBV6-5,TRBD2,.,TGTGCCAGCAGACCCGTAGGGACTAGCAACAATGAGCAGTTCTTC,CASRPVGTSNNEQFF
TRBJ2-1,TRBV7-3,.,.,TGTGCCAGCAGCGTGTTGGGGCAGGGATCCTACAATGAGCAGTTCTTC,CASSVLGQGSYNEQFF
TRBJ1-4,TRBV20-1,.,.,TGCAGTGCTAGAGTAGGGATGAGCCCTGAAAAACTGTTTTTT,CSARVGMSPEKLFF
TRBJ2-7,TRBV7-2,.,.,TGTGCCAGCAGCACCGGGACCCGGACCTACGAGCAGTACTTC,CASSTGTRTYEQYF
TRBJ2-7,TRBV20-1,.,.,TGCAGTGCTAGTAGGCGAGAGACCAACGAGCAGTACTTC,CSASRRETNEQYF
TRBJ1-2,TRBV7-2,.,.,TGTGCCAGCAGCCCACAGGCGCTAACTAACTATGGCTACACCTTC,CASSPQALTNYGYTF
TRBJ2-7,TRBV28,.,few,TGTGCCAGCAGTTCCCCCGGGGTCTACGAGCAGTACTTC,CASSSPGVYEQYF
TRBJ2-1,TRBV7-2,TRBD2,.,TGTGCCAGCAGTAGCGGGAGTGTTCGCAATGAGCAGTTCTTC,CASSSGSVRNEQFF
TRBJ2-7,TRBV4-3,TRBD1,.,TGCGCCAGCAGCCGGAGGACAGGACCCTACGAGCAGTACTTC,CASSRRTGPYEQYF
TRBJ1-4,TRBV7-9,.,.,TGTGCCAGCAGCACCGGGGTACATGAAAAACTGTTTTTT,CASSTGVHEKLFF
TRBJ2-5,TRBV7-2,.,.,TGTGCCAGCAGCTTCGGGGACCGGGATGGGGAGACCCAGTACTTC,CASSFGDRDGETQYF
TRBJ2-2,TRBV3-1,TRBD2,.,TGTGCCAGCAGCCAGGGACTAGGGGTCGGGGAGCTGTTTTTT,CASSQGLGVGELFF
TRBJ2-3,TRBV7-9,TRBD2,few,TGTGCCAGCAGCTCGATCCGGACTAGCGGGAGCACAGATACGCAGTATTTT,CASSSIRTSGSTDTQYF
TRBJ2-3,TRBV9,TRBD2,.,TGTGCCAGCAGCGTAGTGGGGGGGGGAGATACGCAGTATTTT,CASSVVGGGDTQYF
TRBJ2-1,TRBV3-1,.,.,TGTGCCAGCAGCCAAGATTTAGGTGGGAGGGGGTACAGGGAGCAGTTCTTC,CASSQDLGGRGYREQFF
TRBJ1-1,TRBV12-3/TRBV12-4,TRBD1,.,TGTGCCAGCAGCCTACAGGGGGTCCCAACTGAAGCTTTCTTT,CASSLQGVPTEAFF
TRBJ2-1,TRBV20-1,TRBD2,few,TGCAGTGCTCCCGCGGGGGGCAATGAGCAGTTCTTC,CSAPAGGNEQFF
TRBJ1-1,TRBV28,.,.,TGTGCCAGCAGTTTCGGAAGAGGGATGTACACTGAAGCTTTCTTT,CASSFGRGMYTEAFF
TRBJ2-5,TRBV11-2,.,few,TGTGCCAGCAGCTTATCCCTCCTCGAGACCCAGTACTTC,CASSLSLLETQYF
TRBJ2-3,TRBV5-1,.,.,TGCGCCAGCAGCTTACTCGGGACAAACACAGATACGCAGTATTTT,CASSLLGTNTDTQYF
TRBJ2-7,TRBV11-1,.,.,TGTGCCAGCAGCTTAAGCTTTGAGGGGCCCTCCTACGAGCAGTACTTC,CASSLSFEGPSYEQYF
TRBJ2-1,TRBV6-2/TRBV6-3,.,.,TGTGCCAGCTCGATGCCGGTAGCGGCGAATGAGCAGTTCTTC,CASSMPVAANEQFF
TRBJ2-5,TRBV25-1,TRBD2,.,TGTGCCAGCAGTGACCTAGCGGGACGAGAGACCCAGTACTTC,CASSDLAGRETQYF
TRBJ2-3,TRBV7-2,.,.,TGTGCCAGCAGCTTCATAGGCAGCACAGATACGCAGTATTTT,CASSFIGSTDTQYF